The 8 T cell receptor beta chains given below trace back to one sample, sequenced in a study of blood T cell repertoires in COVID-19. Generated by immunoSEQ multiplex PCR, the TCRdb table keeps only in-frame clones and is missing some. The sample includes 300,000 to 350,000 clones, around 91% of them seen just once. The sequencing input was PBMCs or T cells enriched from blood (not recorded which). These receptors were taken from a young woman with acute COVID-19.

The chain joins TRBV4-1 to TRBJ2-7, with D perhaps TRBD2 (6 bases). CDR1 and CDR2 from the germline V gene are MGHRA and YSYEKL. The CDR3 extends over 16 amino acids. V lost 0 bases and J 5 bases, leaving 17 bases between the germline ends. CDR3 region: CASSQDGVGGRNEQYF. CDR3 in DNA: TGCGCCAGCAGCCAAGATGGGGTGGGTGGGAGGAACGAGCAGTACTTC.

V usage is TRBV3-1 (or the pseudogene TRBV3-2) and J usage is TRBJ1-1, with 8 nucleotides matching TRBD1. The CDR3 runs to 15 residues. V was clipped by 4 bases and J by 5 bases; unmatched bases: 9. Germline V gene lookup returns CDR1 LGHDT and CDR2 YNNKEL (reference sequence). The CDR3 spells CASSREDRVETEAFF. CDR3 coding DNA: TGTGCCAGCAGCCGAGAGGACAGGGTAGAAACTGAAGCTTTCTTT.

This rearrangement joins TRBV18 to TRBJ1-3; D gene uncertain. This CDR3 is built from 14 residues. The germline gives CDR1 KGHSH, CDR2 LQKENI. V lost 4 bases, J lost 4 bases, and 11 bases lay in between. The CDR3 protein is CASSLDKAGNTIYF. The CDR3 coding sequence is TGTGCCAGCTCACTAGACAAGGCAGGAAACACCATATATTTT.

The chain joins TRBV7-3 to TRBJ2-3, with 10 bases matching TRBD2. Trimming at V came to 2 bases and at J to 3 bases, leaving 11 bases not matched to a gene. The CDR3 is made up of 18 amino acids. Germline CDR1 SGHTA, CDR2 FQGTGA. The CDR3 loop is CASSLPRHGLAETDTQYF. CDR3 DNA sequence: TGTGCCAGCAGCTTACCGAGGCATGGACTAGCGGAAACAGATACGCAGTATTTT.

The V call is TRBV7-8, the J call TRBJ1-1, with unresolved D. Germline CDR1 SGHVS, CDR2 FQNEAQ. The CDR3 contains 14 residues. V was cut by 5 bases and J by 0 bases, with 10 bases left in between. The CDR3: CASSPGWMNTEAFF. CDR3 in DNA: TGTGCCAGCAGCCCAGGATGGATGAACACTGAAGCTTTCTTT.

This clone has only one observation. The chain employs TRBV10-1 and TRBJ2-2; TRBD2 matches at 9 bases. The germline CDR1 and CDR2 sequences are WNHNN and SYGVQD (reference sequence). Trimming removed 5 bases from V and 6 bases from J; junction bases left unmatched: 13. The CDR3 is 17 amino acids. CDR3 sequence reads: CASSSGRHLGDAGELFF. CDR3 DNA: TGCGCCAGCAGTAGCGGGAGGCATCTAGGGGATGCCGGGGAGCTGTTTTTT.

This clone has a handful of counts. This chain uses TRBV25-1 with TRBJ2-7; no clear D gene. CDR1 and CDR2 (germline): MGHDK, SYGVNS. The CDR3 sequence is 14 residues long. The V end lost 2 bases, the J end lost 3 bases, and 11 bases lay between the germline ends. CDR3 sequence reads: CASSEGNRFYEQYF. Here the CDR3 DNA reads TGTGCCAGCAGTGAAGGTAACAGATTCTACGAGCAGTACTTC.

The chain is built from TRBV9 and TRBJ1-4; a possible D gene is TRBD1 (5 bases). Germline V lookup: CDR1 SGDLS, CDR2 YYNGEE. Trimming pared 4 bases from V and 8 bases from J, leaving 6 bases between. This CDR3 is built from 11 residues. In nucleotides, the CDR3 is TGTGCCAGCAGCAGGGGAGAAAAACTGTTTTTT. It yields the protein CASSRGEKLFF.